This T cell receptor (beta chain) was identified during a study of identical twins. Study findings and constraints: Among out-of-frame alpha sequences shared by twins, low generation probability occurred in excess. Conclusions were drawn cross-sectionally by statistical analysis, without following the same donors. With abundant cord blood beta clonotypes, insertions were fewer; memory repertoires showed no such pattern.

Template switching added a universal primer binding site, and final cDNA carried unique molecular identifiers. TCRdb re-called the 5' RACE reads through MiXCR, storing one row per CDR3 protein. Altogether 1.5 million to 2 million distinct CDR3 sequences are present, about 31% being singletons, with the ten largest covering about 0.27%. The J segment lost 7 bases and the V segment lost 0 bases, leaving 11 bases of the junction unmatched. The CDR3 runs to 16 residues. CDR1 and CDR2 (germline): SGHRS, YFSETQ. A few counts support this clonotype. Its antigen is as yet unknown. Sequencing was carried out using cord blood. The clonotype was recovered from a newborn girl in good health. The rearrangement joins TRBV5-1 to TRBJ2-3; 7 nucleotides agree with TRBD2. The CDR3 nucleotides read TGCGCCAGCAGCTTGGAATCGGGCGGGAGTAGCTATACGCAGTATTTT. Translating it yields CASSLESGGSSYTQYF.